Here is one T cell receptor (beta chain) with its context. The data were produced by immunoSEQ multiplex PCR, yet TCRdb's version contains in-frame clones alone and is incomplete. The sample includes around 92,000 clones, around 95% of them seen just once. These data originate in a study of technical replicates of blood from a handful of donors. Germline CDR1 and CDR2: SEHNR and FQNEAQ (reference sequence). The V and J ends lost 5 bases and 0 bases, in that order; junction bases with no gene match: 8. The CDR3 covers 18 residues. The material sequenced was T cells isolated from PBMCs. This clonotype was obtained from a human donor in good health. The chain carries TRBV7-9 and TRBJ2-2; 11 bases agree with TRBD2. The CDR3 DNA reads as TGTGCCAGCAGCAGACCGACTAGCGGGGTATCGAACACCGGGGAGCTGTTTTTT. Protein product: CASSRPTSGVSNTGELFF.